A single sample gave rise to the 20 T cell receptor beta chains below, sequenced in a study of blood T cell repertoires in COVID-19. Some clones are missing from TCRdb's copy, which holds only in-frame ones; the method was immunoSEQ multiplex PCR. The data contain 350,000 to 400,000 clones, approximately 90% of them singletons. Input material: PBMCs or T cells enriched from blood (not recorded which). The receptors derive from a woman under 40 with acute COVID-19.

The chain recombines TRBV6-5 with TRBJ2-3; a weak D match, TRBD1 (6 bases). The length of the CDR3 is 15 residues. The ends were cut back, 8 bases at V and 0 bases at J, with 15 bases in the middle. Germline assignment: CDR1 MNHEY and CDR2 SVGAGI. CDR3 DNA sequence: TGTGCCAGCGCGATTGGACAGACTAGCACAGATACGCAGTATTTT. Its translation is CASAIGQTSTDTQYF.

The chain employs TRBV2 and TRBJ2-2; 9 bases agree with TRBD1. Germline V gene lookup returns CDR1 SNHLY and CDR2 FYNNEI. This CDR3 spans 16 amino acids. V lost 0 bases to trimming and J lost 6 bases; unmatched junction nucleotides: 5. CDR3 residues: CASSEAGQGRAGELFF. In nucleotides, the CDR3 is TGTGCCAGCAGTGAAGCCGGACAGGGGAGGGCCGGGGAGCTGTTTTTT.

V usage is TRBV2 and J usage is TRBJ1-3, with 8 positions matching TRBD1. Germline assignment: CDR1 SNHLY and CDR2 FYNNEI. The CDR3 covers 15 residues. Trimming took 6 bases from V and 4 from J; bases not matched to a gene: 8. The DNA of the CDR3 is TGTGCCAGCAGACCGCAGGGGGCGCGAGGAAACACCATATATTTT. Its translation is CASRPQGARGNTIYF.

The rearrangement links TRBV24-1 to TRBJ1-5; 8 bases are a match to TRBD1. Germline loops: CDR1 KGHDR, CDR2 SFDVKD. The CDR3 runs to 17 residues. V was pared by 7 bases and J by 0 bases, with 10 bases of the junction left unmatched. CDR3: CATSPNSGTGSNQPQHF. The CDR3 DNA is TGTGCCACCAGCCCTAACTCCGGGACAGGTAGCAATCAGCCCCAGCATTTT.

The V gene is TRBV2, the J gene TRBJ2-1; 8 bases are a match to TRBD2. Per germline, CDR1 SNHLY and CDR2 FYNNEI. The CDR3 spans 15 residues. V shed 6 bases, J shed 5 bases, and the junction held 9 bases outside the gene matches. As DNA, the CDR3 is TGTGCCAGCAGGGGAATAGCGGGATCCCACAATGAGCAGTTCTTC. Residues: CASRGIAGSHNEQFF.

Only one count was recorded for this clone. The chain employs TRBV10-2 and TRBJ1-6; TRBD1 matches at 11 bases. The CDR3 extends over 15 amino acids. Per the germline V gene, CDR1 is WSHSY and CDR2 is SAAADI. The V and J ends lost 5 bases and 8 bases, in that order; junction bases with no gene match: 5. CDR3 loop: CASSLWDRGYSPLHF. The DNA for the CDR3 is TGCGCCAGCAGTCTATGGGACAGGGGGTATTCACCCCTCCACTTT.

The genes are TRBV19 and TRBJ1-2; 9 nucleotides align to TRBD1. There are 15 residues in the CDR3. Germline V gene sequence: CDR1 LNHDA, CDR2 SQIVND (reference sequence). The J segment lost 6 bases and the V segment lost 4 bases, leaving 9 bases of the junction unmatched. CDR3 region: CASSTTPDRGDGYTF. CDR3 bases: TGTGCCAGTAGTACCACCCCCGACAGGGGGGATGGCTACACCTTC. Using reference TRBV19 and TRBJ1-2 for the parts outside the CDR3, the full variable domain is DGGITQSPKYLFRKEGQNVTLSCEQNLNHDAMYWYRQDPGQGLRLIYYSQIVNDFQKGDIAEGYSVSREKKESFPLTVTSAQKNPTAFYLCASSTTPDRGDGYTFGSGTRLTVV.

The CDR3 reads CASSYLMDGGWEQFF. CDR3 sequence (DNA): TGTGCCAGCAGCTACTTAATGGACGGGGGATGGGAGCAGTTCTTC. This chain links TRBV7-9 with TRBJ2-1; possible D gene TRBD2, 6 bases. The germline V and J ends were trimmed by 4 bases and 10 bases, with 20 bases remaining between them. The CDR3 runs to 15 residues. Germline V gene sequence: CDR1 SEHNR, CDR2 FQNEAQ (reference sequence).

The rearrangement joins TRBV6-5 to TRBJ1-3; D remains ambiguous. Trimming cost V 0 bases and J 1 base, with 10 bases left between them. Germline V lookup: CDR1 MNHEY, CDR2 SVGAGI. CDR3 length: 16 amino acids. CDR3 in amino acids: CASSYSFWPSGNTIYF. CDR3 sequence (DNA): TGTGCCAGCAGTTACTCATTCTGGCCATCTGGAAACACCATATATTTT.

The chain employs TRBV5-1 and TRBJ2-3; TRBD1 matches 9 bases. The germline CDR1 and CDR2 sequences are SGHRS and YFSETQ. The CDR3 spans 15 residues. J was trimmed by 1 base and V by 3 bases; bases with no gene match: 3. CDR3 amino acids: CASSSGTGRTDTQYF. Here the CDR3 DNA reads TGCGCCAGCAGCTCGGGGACAGGGCGCACAGATACGCAGTATTTT.

The chain couples TRBV5-1 to TRBJ2-1, with 9 bases lining up with TRBD2. J lost 6 bases, V lost 2 bases, and 6 bases had no gene match. The length of the CDR3 is 15 residues. CDR1 is SGHRS and CDR2 is YFSETQ in the germline V gene. The CDR3 is CASSFGAGGGNEQFF. In DNA, the CDR3 is TGCGCCAGCAGCTTCGGAGCGGGGGGAGGCAATGAGCAGTTCTTC. Combining the CDR3 with reference TRBV5-1 and TRBJ2-1 gives the whole variable domain KAGVTQTPRYLIKTRGQQVTLSCSPISGHRSVSWYQQTPGQGLQFLFEYFSETQRNKGNFPGRFSGRQFSNSRSEMNVSTLELGDSALYLCASSFGAGGGNEQFFGPGTRLTVL.

This rearrangement joins TRBV27 to TRBJ1-5, with D unresolved. Germline CDR1 is MNHEY and CDR2 is SMNVEV (reference sequence). The length of the CDR3 is 14 residues. Trimming stripped 3 bases from V and 5 bases from J, with 11 bases between. The CDR3 region has the DNA TGTGCCAGCAGTTTGAAGAGGGAGTATCAGCCCCAGCATTTT. Translated, it gives CASSLKREYQPQHF.

In DNA, the CDR3 is TGTGCCAGCAGCCAAGATCCGAAGGGGGAGCAGTTCTTC. Its protein product is CASSQDPKGEQFF. The chain carries TRBV4-2 and TRBJ2-1, with a tentative D call TRBD1 (5 bases). With 0 bases removed from V and 10 bases from J, the gap between germline ends came to 10 bases. Germline V gene lookup returns CDR1 LGHNA and CDR2 YNFKEQ. The CDR3 covers 13 residues.

The chain is built from TRBV27 and TRBJ2-1, with D perhaps TRBD2 (6 bases). Germline CDR1 and CDR2: MNHEY and SMNVEV (reference sequence). The CDR3 has 14 amino acids. V shed 2 bases and J shed 8 bases, with 13 bases lying between them. The CDR3 region has the DNA TGTGCCAGCAGTTTAAGGCTAGCGAAGGATGAGCAGTTCTTC. It is translated as CASSLRLAKDEQFF.

V is TRBV12-3 or TRBV12-4 and J is TRBJ2-5; a possible D gene is TRBD2 (6 bases). There are 13 residues in the CDR3. The germline V and J ends were trimmed by 1 base and 4 bases, with 7 bases remaining between them. DNA of the CDR3: TGTGCCAGCAGTTTAGGGAGGGGAGAGACCCAGTACTTC. It translates to CASSLGRGETQYF.

This chain links TRBV12-5 with TRBJ1-5, with a tentative D call TRBD1 (6 bases). This CDR3 spans 12 amino acids. Trimming took 7 bases from V and 9 from J, leaving 13 bases between them. Germline V gives CDR1 LGHNT, CDR2 FRNRAP. CDR3: CASANQGGPQHF. The CDR3 nucleotides read TGTGCTAGTGCCAACCAAGGGGGGCCCCAGCATTTT. The full variable domain, its missing parts supplied by reference TRBV12-5 and TRBJ1-5, is DARVTQTPRHKVTEMGQEVTMRCQPILGHNTVFWYRQTMMQGLELLAYFRNRAPLDDSGMPKDRFSAEMPDATLATLKIQPSEPRDSAVYFCASANQGGPQHFGDGTRLSIL.

V and J are TRBV14 and TRBJ1-2; the D is unclear. This CDR3 has 12 residues. With 4 bases removed from V and 8 bases from J, the gap between germline ends came to 11 bases. Germline V lookup: CDR1 SGHDN, CDR2 FVKESK. CDR3 protein: CASSLTSWGYTF. The CDR3 DNA reads as TGTGCCAGCAGCCTCACTTCTTGGGGCTACACCTTC.

The gene calls are TRBV30 and TRBJ1-2; D possibly corresponds to TRBD1 (5 bases). Trimming stripped 0 bases from V and 5 bases from J, with 10 bases between. Germline CDR1 is GTSNPN and CDR2 is SVGIG (reference sequence). This CDR3 is 13 amino acids long. CDR3 sequence (DNA): TGTGCCTGGAGTGTACGGCCAGGGTATGGCTACACCTTC. It specifies CAWSVRPGYGYTF.

The chain joins TRBV3-1 (or the pseudogene TRBV3-2) to TRBJ1-1; maybe TRBD1 (5 bases). The CDR3 consists of 15 residues. The V end lost 1 base, the J end lost 4 bases, and 13 bases lay between the germline ends. Germline CDR1 and CDR2: LGHDT and YNNKEL (reference sequence). Here the CDR3 DNA reads TGTGCCAGCAGCCAAGTGGGGGGTTTAGGCACTGAAGCTTTCTTT. Translated: CASSQVGGLGTEAFF.

The chain employs TRBV4-2 and TRBJ2-3, with D unresolved. Germline V gene data show CDR1 as LGHNA and CDR2 as YNFKEQ. This CDR3 region has 13 residues. V was shortened by 5 bases and J by 4 bases, with 10 bases between the two germline ends. The CDR3 spells CASSAPRPDTQYF. DNA of the CDR3: TGTGCCAGCAGCGCACCGCGGCCAGATACGCAGTATTTT.